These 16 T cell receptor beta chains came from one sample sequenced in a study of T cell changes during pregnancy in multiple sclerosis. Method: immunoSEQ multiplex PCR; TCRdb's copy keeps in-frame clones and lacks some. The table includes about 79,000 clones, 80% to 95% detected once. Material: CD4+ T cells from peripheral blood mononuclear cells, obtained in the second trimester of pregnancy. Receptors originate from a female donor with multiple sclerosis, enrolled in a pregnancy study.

CDR3 region: CASSGVAGGFSGNTIYF. CDR3 DNA: TGTGCCAGCAGCGGAGTCGCAGGGGGATTTTCTGGAAACACCATATATTTT. V gene TRBV9 combines with J gene TRBJ1-3, with 7 bases aligning to TRBD1. The CDR3 has 17 residues. Germline V lookup: CDR1 SGDLS, CDR2 YYNGEE. V shed 3 bases, J shed 1 base, and the junction held 10 bases outside the gene matches.

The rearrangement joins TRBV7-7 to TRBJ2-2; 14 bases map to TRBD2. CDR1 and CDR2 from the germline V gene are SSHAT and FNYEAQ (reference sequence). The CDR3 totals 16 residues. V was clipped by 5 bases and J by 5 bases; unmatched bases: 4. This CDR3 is CASSRGLAGATGELFF. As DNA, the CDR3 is TGTGCCAGCAGCCGGGGACTAGCGGGGGCAACCGGGGAGCTGTTTTTT.

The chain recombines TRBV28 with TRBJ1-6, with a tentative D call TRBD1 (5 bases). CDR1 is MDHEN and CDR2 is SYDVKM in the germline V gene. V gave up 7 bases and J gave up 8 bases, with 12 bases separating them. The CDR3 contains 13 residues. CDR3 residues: CASMGRDDSPLHF. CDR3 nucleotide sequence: TGTGCCAGCATGGGCAGGGATGATTCACCCCTCCACTTT.

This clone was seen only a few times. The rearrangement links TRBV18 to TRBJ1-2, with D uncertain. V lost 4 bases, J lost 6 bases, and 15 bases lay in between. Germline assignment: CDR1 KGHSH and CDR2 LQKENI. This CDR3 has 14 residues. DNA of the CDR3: TGTGCCAGCTCACTGGCCGGACTAGGGCATGGCTACACCTTC. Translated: CASSLAGLGHGYTF. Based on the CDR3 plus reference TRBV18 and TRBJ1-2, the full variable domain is NAGVMQNPRHLVRRRGQEARLRCSPMKGHSHVYWYRQLPEEGLKFMVYLQKENIIDESGMPKERFSAEFPKEGPSILRIQQVVRGDSAAYFCASSLAGLGHGYTFGSGTRLTVV.

The CDR3 loop reads CSARVAETQYF. The CDR3 coding sequence is TGCAGTGCTAGAGTGGCCGAGACCCAGTACTTC. This chain connects TRBV20-1 to TRBJ2-5, with no clear D. Deletions cut 1 base from V and 5 bases from J, with 5 bases between. CDR1 DFQATT and CDR2 SNEGSKA come from the germline V gene (reference sequence). The CDR3 consists of 11 residues.

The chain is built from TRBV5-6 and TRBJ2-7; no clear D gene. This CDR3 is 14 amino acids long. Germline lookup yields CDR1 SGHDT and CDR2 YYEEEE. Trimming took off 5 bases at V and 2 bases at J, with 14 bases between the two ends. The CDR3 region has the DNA TGTGCCAGCAGTTTTGCCTACGAGACCTACGAGCAGTACTTC. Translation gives CASSFAYETYEQYF.

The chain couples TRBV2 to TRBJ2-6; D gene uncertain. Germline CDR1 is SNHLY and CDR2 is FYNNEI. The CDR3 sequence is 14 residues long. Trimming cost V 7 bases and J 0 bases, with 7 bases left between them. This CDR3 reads CASTSSSGANVLTF. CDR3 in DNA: TGTGCCAGCACCAGTTCCTCTGGGGCCAACGTCCTGACTTTC.

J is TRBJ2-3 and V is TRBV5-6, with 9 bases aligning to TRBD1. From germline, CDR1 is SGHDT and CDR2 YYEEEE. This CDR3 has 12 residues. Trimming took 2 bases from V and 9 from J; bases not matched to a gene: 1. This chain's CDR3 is CASSFGTGTQYF. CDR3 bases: TGTGCCAGCAGCTTTGGGACAGGGACGCAGTATTTT.

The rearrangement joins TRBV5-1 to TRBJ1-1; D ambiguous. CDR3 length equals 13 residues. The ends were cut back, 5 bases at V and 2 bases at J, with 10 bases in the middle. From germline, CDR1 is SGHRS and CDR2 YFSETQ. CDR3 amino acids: CASRTDGNTEAFF. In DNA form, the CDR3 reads TGCGCCAGCAGGACTGACGGTAACACTGAAGCTTTCTTT.

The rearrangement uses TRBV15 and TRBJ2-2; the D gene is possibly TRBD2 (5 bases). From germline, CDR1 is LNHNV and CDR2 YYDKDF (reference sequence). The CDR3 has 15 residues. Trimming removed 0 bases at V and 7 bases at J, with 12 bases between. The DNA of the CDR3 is TGTGCCACCAGCAGAGACCCGAGGGTTGGCGGGGAGCTGTTTTTT. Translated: CATSRDPRVGGELFF.

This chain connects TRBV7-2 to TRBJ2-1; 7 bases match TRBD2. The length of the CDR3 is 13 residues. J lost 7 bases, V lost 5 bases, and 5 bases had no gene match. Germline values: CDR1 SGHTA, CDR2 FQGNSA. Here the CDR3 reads CASSHRGVNEQFF. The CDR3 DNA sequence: TGTGCCAGCAGCCATCGGGGGGTAAATGAGCAGTTCTTC.

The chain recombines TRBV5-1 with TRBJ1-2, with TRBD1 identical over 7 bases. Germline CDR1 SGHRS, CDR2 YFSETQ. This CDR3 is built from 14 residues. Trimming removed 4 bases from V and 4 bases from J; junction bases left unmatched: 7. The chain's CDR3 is CASSPTGQVYGYTF. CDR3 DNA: TGCGCCAGCAGCCCGACAGGACAGGTCTATGGCTACACCTTC.

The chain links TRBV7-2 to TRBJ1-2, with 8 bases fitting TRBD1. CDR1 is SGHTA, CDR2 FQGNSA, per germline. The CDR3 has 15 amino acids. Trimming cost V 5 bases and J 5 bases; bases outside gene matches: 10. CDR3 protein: CASSLPWDRLYGYTF. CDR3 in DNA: TGTGCCAGCAGCCTTCCCTGGGACAGGTTATATGGCTACACCTTC.

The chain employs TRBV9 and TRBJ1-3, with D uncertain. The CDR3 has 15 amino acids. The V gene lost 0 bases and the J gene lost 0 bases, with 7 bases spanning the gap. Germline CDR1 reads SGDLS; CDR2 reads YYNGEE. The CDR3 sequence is CASSVGPLSGNTIYF. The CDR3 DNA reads TGTGCCAGCAGCGTAGGTCCACTCTCTGGAAACACCATATATTTT. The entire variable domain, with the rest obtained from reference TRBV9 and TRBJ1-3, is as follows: DSGVTQTPKHLITATGQRVTLRCSPRSGDLSVYWYQQSLDQGLQFLIQYYNGEERAKGNILERFSAQQFPDLHSELNLSSLELGDSALYFCASSVGPLSGNTIYFGEGSWLTVV.

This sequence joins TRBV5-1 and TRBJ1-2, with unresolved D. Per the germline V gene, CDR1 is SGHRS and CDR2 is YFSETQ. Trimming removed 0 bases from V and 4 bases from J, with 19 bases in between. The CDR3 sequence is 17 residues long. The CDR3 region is CASSLVSLAESPYGYTF. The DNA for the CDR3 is TGCGCCAGCAGCTTGGTATCCCTAGCAGAATCTCCCTATGGCTACACCTTC.

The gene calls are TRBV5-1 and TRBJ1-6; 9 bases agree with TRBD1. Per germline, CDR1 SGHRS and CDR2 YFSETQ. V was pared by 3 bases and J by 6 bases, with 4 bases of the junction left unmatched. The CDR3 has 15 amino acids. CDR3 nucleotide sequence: TGCGCCAGCAGCTGGACAGGGGAACGTAATTCACCCCTCCACTTT. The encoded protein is CASSWTGERNSPLHF.